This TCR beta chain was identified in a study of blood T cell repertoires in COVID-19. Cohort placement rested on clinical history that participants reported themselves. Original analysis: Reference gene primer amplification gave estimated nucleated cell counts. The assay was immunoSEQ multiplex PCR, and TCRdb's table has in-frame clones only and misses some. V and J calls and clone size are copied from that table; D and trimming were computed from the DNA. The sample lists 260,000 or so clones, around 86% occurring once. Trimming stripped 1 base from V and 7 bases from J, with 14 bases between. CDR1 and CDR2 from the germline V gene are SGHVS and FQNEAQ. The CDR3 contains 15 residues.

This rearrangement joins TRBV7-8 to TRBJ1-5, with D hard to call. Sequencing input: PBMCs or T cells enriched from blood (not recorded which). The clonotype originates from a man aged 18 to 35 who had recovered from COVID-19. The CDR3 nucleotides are TGTGCCAGCAGCTTAGTAGCCCAGACGGGGCAGCCCCAGCATTTT. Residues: CASSLVAQTGQPQHF.